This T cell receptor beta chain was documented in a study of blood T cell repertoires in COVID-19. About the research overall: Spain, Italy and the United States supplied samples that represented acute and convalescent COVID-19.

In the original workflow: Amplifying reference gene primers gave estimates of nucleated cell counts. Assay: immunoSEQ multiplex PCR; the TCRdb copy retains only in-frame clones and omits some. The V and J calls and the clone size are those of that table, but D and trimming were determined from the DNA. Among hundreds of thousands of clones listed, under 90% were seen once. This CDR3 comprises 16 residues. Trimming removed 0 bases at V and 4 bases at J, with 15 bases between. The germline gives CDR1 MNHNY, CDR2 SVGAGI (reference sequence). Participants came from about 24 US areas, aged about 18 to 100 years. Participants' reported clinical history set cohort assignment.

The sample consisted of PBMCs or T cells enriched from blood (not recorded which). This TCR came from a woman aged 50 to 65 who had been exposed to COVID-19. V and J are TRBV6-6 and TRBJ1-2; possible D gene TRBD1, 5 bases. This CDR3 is CASSYSKSGAFYGYTF. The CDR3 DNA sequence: TGTGCCAGCAGTTACTCGAAGAGCGGGGCGTTCTATGGCTACACCTTC.